What follows are 14 T cell receptor beta chains derived from one specimen sequenced in a study of CD8 T cells in ankylosing spondylitis. TCRdb used MiXCR to reprocess the 5' RACE reads, holding one entry per CDR3 protein. The table shows 340,000 or so distinct CDR3 sequences, with 14% to 15% occurring only once. The sequenced sample was blood, either unsorted or a sorted T cell fraction (not recorded which). The receptors shown here come from a male donor with ankylosing spondylitis or in good health (not recorded which).

This clonotype has only a few counts. V is TRBV4-1 and J is TRBJ1-1; D not certain. Germline lookup yields CDR1 MGHRA and CDR2 YSYEKL. Trimming removed 0 bases at V and 0 bases at J, with 8 bases between. The CDR3 length is 15 residues. CDR3 amino acids: CASSQEWGLNTEAFF. In nucleotides, the CDR3 is TGCGCCAGCAGCCAAGAGTGGGGTTTGAACACTGAAGCTTTCTTT.

This clonotype appeared a few times. The rearrangement joins TRBV7-2 to TRBJ2-7, with D uncertain. The CDR3 extends over 12 amino acids. From germline, CDR1 is SGHTA and CDR2 FQGNSA. V lost 1 base to trimming and J lost 7 bases, with 8 bases between them. The CDR3 DNA reads as TGTGCCAGCAGCTTAGGGCAGGTTGAGCAGTACTTC. This sequence encodes CASSLGQVEQYF.

The chain uses TRBV9 and TRBJ1-2; TRBD1 might be the D (6 bases). Germline V gene data show CDR1 as SGDLS and CDR2 as YYNGEE. The CDR3 covers 15 residues. V gave up 3 bases and J gave up 4 bases, with 16 bases separating them. DNA for the CDR3: TGTGCCAGCAGCGGATTCGTGGGGGCTGGCTATGGCTACACCTTC. Translating gives CASSGFVGAGYGYTF.

V gene TRBV10-3 combines with J gene TRBJ2-6; TRBD1 aligns across 7 bases. V lost 2 bases and J lost 7; bases outside the gene matches: 11. The length of the CDR3 is 17 residues. Germline CDR1 and CDR2: ENHRY and SYGVKD. The CDR3 sequence: CAISEPWGQSRANVLTF. CDR3 in DNA: TGTGCCATCAGTGAGCCTTGGGGACAGTCACGAGCCAACGTCCTGACTTTC.

V and J are TRBV6-5 and TRBJ1-1; D not resolved. Germline V gene data show CDR1 as MNHEY and CDR2 as SVGAGI. The CDR3 is 16 amino acids. V lost 0 bases, J lost 10 bases, and 21 bases lay in between. This CDR3 is CASSYSTFGSPSVAFF. The CDR3 DNA sequence: TGTGCCAGCAGTTACTCGACGTTCGGTAGCCCTAGCGTAGCTTTCTTT.

The chain uses TRBV20-1 and TRBJ1-2; 11 bases line up with TRBD1. Germline CDR1 and CDR2: DFQATT and SNEGSKA (reference sequence). J was trimmed by 8 bases and V by 1 base; bases with no gene match: 12. CDR3 length: 16 amino acids. The CDR3 here is CSARGLAGQGAEGYTF. CDR3 DNA: TGCAGTGCTAGAGGACTAGCCGGACAGGGGGCGGAGGGCTACACCTTC.

The chain carries TRBV18 and TRBJ2-5, with 9 positions matching TRBD1. Germline V gene data show CDR1 as KGHSH and CDR2 as LQKENI. Unmatched junction bases numbered 7, after V lost 3 bases and J lost 5 bases. The CDR3 loop spans 15 amino acids. The chain's CDR3 is CASSPGFGQGETQYF. In nucleotides, the CDR3 is TGTGCCAGCTCACCGGGTTTTGGACAGGGGGAGACCCAGTACTTC. Using reference TRBV18 and TRBJ2-5 for the parts outside the CDR3, the full variable domain is NAGVMQNPRHLVRRRGQEARLRCSPMKGHSHVYWYRQLPEEGLKFMVYLQKENIIDESGMPKERFSAEFPKEGPSILRIQQVVRGDSAAYFCASSPGFGQGETQYFGPGTRLLVL.

The V gene is TRBV2, the J gene TRBJ2-1; no clear D. Per the germline V gene, CDR1 is SNHLY and CDR2 is FYNNEI. Deletions cut 0 bases from V and 8 bases from J, with 11 bases between. There are 14 residues in the CDR3. DNA of the CDR3: TGTGCCAGCAGTGAAGCGCTGGTAACCGATGAGCAGTTCTTC. As protein: CASSEALVTDEQFF.

At least ten counts were recorded for this clonotype. This chain's CDR3 is CSVATGAVGEQYF. CDR3 sequence (DNA): TGCAGCGTTGCGACGGGGGCAGTGGGCGAGCAGTACTTC. This chain links TRBV29-1 with TRBJ2-7, with D possibly called TRBD1 or TRBD2 (6 bases each). Germline CDR1 SQVTM, CDR2 ANQGSEA. V shed 4 bases and J shed 6 bases, with 16 bases lying between them. The CDR3 extends over 13 amino acids.

A few counts support this clonotype. The chain joins TRBV7-8 to TRBJ2-5, with a weak D call TRBD2 (6 bases). Germline assignment: CDR1 SGHVS and CDR2 FQNEAQ. The CDR3 is 15 amino acids. V dropped 4 bases and J dropped 7 bases, with 19 bases sitting between them. The CDR3 nucleotides read TGTGCCAGCAGCTGGAAATGGGACTCCGCGGGGACCCAGTACTTC. Protein product: CASSWKWDSAGTQYF.

This clonotype was counted a single time. The genes are TRBV15 and TRBJ2-7; TRBD2 matches 7 bases. Germline CDR1 and CDR2: LNHNV and YYDKDF (reference sequence). J gave up 5 bases and V 3 bases, and 10 bases lay outside the gene matches. This CDR3 comprises 15 residues. In DNA form, the CDR3 reads TGTGCCACCAGCAGTCGAGAGACTAGCTACCACGAGCAGTACTTC. Its translation: CATSSRETSYHEQYF. Filled out from reference TRBV15 and TRBJ2-7, the complete variable domain reads DAMVIQNPRYQVTQFGKPVTLSCSQTLNHNVMYWYQQKSSQAPKLLFHYYDKDFNNEADTPDNFQSRRPNTSFCFLDIRSPGLGDTAMYLCATSSRETSYHEQYFGPGTRLTVT.

The gene calls are TRBV29-1 and TRBJ2-7; perhaps D is TRBD1 or TRBD2 (5 bases each). Germline values: CDR1 SQVTM, CDR2 ANQGSEA. Trimming cost V 3 bases and J 3 bases, with 9 bases left between them. CDR3 length equals 12 residues. CDR3 amino acids: CSVDYGGYEQYF. DNA of the CDR3: TGCAGCGTTGATTATGGGGGCTACGAGCAGTACTTC.

DNA of the CDR3: TGCGCCAGCAGGCAGGGTGATAATTCACCCCTCCACTTT. It encodes CASRQGDNSPLHF. The chain carries TRBV5-1 and TRBJ1-6; D perhaps matches TRBD1 (5 bases). The CDR3 consists of 13 residues. Trimming took 5 bases from V and 5 from J, leaving 8 bases between them. Germline CDR1 SGHRS, CDR2 YFSETQ. Using reference TRBV5-1 and TRBJ1-6 for the parts outside the CDR3, the full variable domain is KAGVTQTPRYLIKTRGQQVTLSCSPISGHRSVSWYQQTPGQGLQFLFEYFSETQRNKGNFPGRFSGRQFSNSRSEMNVSTLELGDSALYLCASRQGDNSPLHFGNGTRLTVT.

This clonotype came up a few times. The rearrangement uses TRBV19 and TRBJ2-7; TRBD1 agrees at 8 bases. The CDR3 has 15 residues. The J segment lost 5 bases and the V segment lost 3 bases, leaving 9 bases of the junction unmatched. Per the germline V gene, CDR1 is LNHDA and CDR2 is SQIVND (reference sequence). In DNA form, the CDR3 reads TGTGCCAGTAGTATCCGGGACAGGAGCTACCACGAGCAGTACTTC. Translating it yields CASSIRDRSYHEQYF.